Listed here are 23 T cell receptor beta chains from one sample, sequenced in a study of neurological immune-mediated disorders. TCRdb re-called the 5' RACE reads through MiXCR, storing one row per CDR3 protein. The sample shows about 74,000 distinct CDR3 sequences, 4% to 6% of them seen only once. Sequencing input: PBMCs. The receptor set was obtained from a man between 18 and 35 years old with multiple sclerosis.

This chain joins TRBV18 and TRBJ1-1; 9 bases are a match to TRBD1. V trimming: 6 bases; J trimming: 3 bases; junction bases outside the gene matches: 8. The CDR3 has 15 residues. Per germline, CDR1 KGHSH and CDR2 LQKENI. The CDR3 DNA reads as TGTGCCAGCTCGCCGACAGGGGGACGCGACACTGAAGCTTTCTTT. Amino acid sequence: CASSPTGGRDTEAFF.

This clonotype was counted at least ten times. DNA for the CDR3: TGCGCCAGCAGCTTAACCCTCGGGTCGGGCCAAAAACTGTTTTTT. This codes for CASSLTLGSGQKLFF. The gene calls are TRBV5-1 and TRBJ1-4; unclear D gene. Trimming left V 2 bases short and J 9 bases short, with 17 bases between. This CDR3 has 15 amino acids. Germline V gives CDR1 SGHRS, CDR2 YFSETQ.

By share of the sample, this clonotype is medium-sized. CDR3 amino acids: CASSPDYTGELFF. CDR3 in DNA: TGTGCCAGCAGTCCCGATTACACCGGGGAGCTGTTTTTT. The chain is built from TRBV7-9 and TRBJ2-2; no firm D call. In germline, CDR1 is SEHNR, CDR2 FQNEAQ (reference sequence). This CDR3 region has 13 residues. V lost 6 bases, J lost 3 bases, and 8 bases lay in between.

There are many counts of this clonotype. V gene TRBV27 combines with J gene TRBJ1-5; 7 bases match TRBD1. Germline trimming cut 5 bases from V and 6 bases from J; bases unmatched to any gene: 16. Germline-derived CDR1 and CDR2 are MNHEY and SMNVEV (reference sequence). The CDR3 consists of 17 residues. This chain's CDR3 is CASSLSPTGSRGQPQHF. CDR3 DNA sequence: TGTGCCAGCAGTCTCTCGCCGACAGGGTCCAGGGGTCAGCCCCAGCATTTT.

This clonotype showed up many times. The chain carries TRBV5-1 and TRBJ2-5; 8 bases line up with TRBD1. V was pared by 0 bases and J by 5 bases, with 0 bases of the junction left unmatched. The germline V gene encodes CDR1 SGHRS and CDR2 YFSETQ. The length of the CDR3 is 13 residues. The CDR3 DNA is TGCGCCAGCAGCTTGGGACAGGGGGAGACCCAGTACTTC. It translates to CASSLGQGETQYF.

This clonotype was recorded many times. This sequence joins TRBV20-1 and TRBJ1-2; possibly TRBD1 for D (5 bases). The CDR3 has 13 residues. From germline, CDR1 is DFQATT and CDR2 SNEGSKA (reference sequence). V lost 0 bases and J 7 bases, leaving 12 bases between the germline ends. The CDR3 spells CSARDSRGAGYTF. CDR3 sequence (DNA): TGCAGTGCTAGAGATAGCCGGGGCGCTGGCTACACCTTC.

This clonotype was counted at least ten times. The rearrangement links TRBV5-1 to TRBJ2-2; 9 bases agree with TRBD1. Germline CDR1 is SGHRS and CDR2 is YFSETQ. This CDR3 has 14 amino acids. V shed 5 bases, J shed 6 bases, and the junction held 5 bases outside the gene matches. CDR3 DNA: TGCGCCAGCAGACCGGGACAGGGCCCCGGGGAGCTGTTTTTT. This translates into CASRPGQGPGELFF.

This clonotype came up many times. This chain links TRBV12-3 or TRBV12-4 with TRBJ1-2; 8 bases line up with TRBD1. Trimming removed 6 bases from V and 7 bases from J; junction bases left unmatched: 7. The CDR3 loop spans 13 amino acids. The CDR3 DNA is TGTGCCAGCAGATTGACAGGGGAGGCTGGCTACACCTTC. It specifies CASRLTGEAGYTF.

Regarding this clonotype: A much bigger clone sits one base away, suggesting this may be a read error. This rearrangement joins TRBV20-1 to TRBJ1-1; possibly TRBD1 for D (5 bases). CDR1 is DFQATT, CDR2 SNEGSKA, per germline (reference sequence). The CDR3 totals 13 residues. The V end lost 2 bases, the J end lost 6 bases, and 13 bases lay between the germline ends. CDR3 sequence (DNA): TGCAGTGCTAGACCTTTAGACAGCTCTGAAGCTTTCTTT. Protein product: CSARPLDSSEAFF.

Many counts were recorded for this clonotype. The J gene is TRBJ2-2, the V gene TRBV3-1; 8 bases match TRBD2. The germline V gene has CDR1 LGHDT and CDR2 YNNKEL (reference sequence). This CDR3 is built from 16 residues. V shed 0 bases, J shed 7 bases, and the junction held 7 bases outside the gene matches. The chain's CDR3 is CASSQEGLALVGELFF. Here the CDR3 DNA reads TGTGCCAGCAGCCAAGAAGGACTAGCATTGGTCGGGGAGCTGTTTTTT.

This clonotype was recorded at least ten times. The chain links TRBV29-1 to TRBJ1-4, with D hard to call. Per germline, CDR1 SQVTM and CDR2 ANQGSEA. Trimming removed 6 bases at V and 3 bases at J, with 14 bases between. This CDR3 is 14 amino acids long. CDR3 nucleotide sequence: TGCAGCGTCGCCGTAAGGGCTGCTAATGAAAAACTGTTTTTT. Amino acid sequence: CSVAVRAANEKLFF.

In its sample, this clonotype was seen many times. The rearrangement links TRBV24-1 to TRBJ2-3; unclear D gene. CDR3 size: 14 residues. Trimming stripped 2 bases from V and 8 bases from J, with 13 bases between. Germline V CDR1 and CDR2: KGHDR, SFDVKD. The CDR3: CATSDSRLSRTQYF. The CDR3 bases are TGTGCCACCAGTGATTCGAGGCTATCGCGTACGCAGTATTTT.

This clonotype was detected many times. V and J are TRBV20-1 and TRBJ2-1; possibly TRBD2 for D (5 bases). This CDR3 is 15 amino acids long. Trimming took 5 bases from V and 10 from J, leaving 24 bases between them. Germline values: CDR1 DFQATT, CDR2 SNEGSKA (reference sequence). The CDR3 DNA follows: TGCAGTGCTGCTAATCTCGGAGACTATACCTGGGAGCAGTTCTTC. Its translation: CSAANLGDYTWEQFF.

The V and J genes are TRBV20-1 and TRBJ2-5; unclear D gene. From germline, CDR1 is DFQATT and CDR2 SNEGSKA (reference sequence). Trimming shortened V by 5 bases and J by 5 bases, and 9 bases separated the two germline ends. The CDR3 spans 11 residues. For the CDR3, the DNA is TGCAGTGCTCCAAAGCCGGAGACCCAGTACTTC. Translation: CSAPKPETQYF.

At least ten counts were recorded for this clonotype. The chain carries TRBV5-1 and TRBJ2-7, with D possibly TRBD1 on 6 matching bases. Germline lookup yields CDR1 SGHRS and CDR2 YFSETQ. The CDR3 covers 15 residues. The germline V and J ends were trimmed by 3 bases and 5 bases, with 18 bases remaining between them. CDR3 loop: CASSSSTGSTDEQYF. Written as DNA, the CDR3 is TGCGCCAGCAGCTCTTCGACAGGTTCCACGGACGAGCAGTACTTC. The full variable domain, with the rest looked up from reference TRBV5-1 and TRBJ2-7, is KAGVTQTPRYLIKTRGQQVTLSCSPISGHRSVSWYQQTPGQGLQFLFEYFSETQRNKGNFPGRFSGRQFSNSRSEMNVSTLELGDSALYLCASSSSTGSTDEQYFGPGTRLTVT.

Ten or more counts support this clonotype. The genes are TRBV5-1 and TRBJ1-5; 9 nucleotides align to TRBD1. V trimming: 2 bases; J trimming: 5 bases; junction bases outside the gene matches: 5. The CDR3 contains 15 residues. Germline CDR1 and CDR2: SGHRS and YFSETQ. The CDR3 DNA reads as TGCGCCAGCAGCTTTACAGGGGGCGGCGATCAGCCCCAGCATTTT. Amino acids: CASSFTGGGDQPQHF. Full variable domain (missing parts from reference TRBV5-1 and TRBJ1-5): KAGVTQTPRYLIKTRGQQVTLSCSPISGHRSVSWYQQTPGQGLQFLFEYFSETQRNKGNFPGRFSGRQFSNSRSEMNVSTLELGDSALYLCASSFTGGGDQPQHFGDGTRLSIL.

This clonotype was detected only a few times. The rearrangement uses TRBV5-1 and TRBJ2-1; D might be TRBD1 (5 bases). The V and J ends lost 2 bases and 5 bases respectively, with 8 bases between them. Germline values: CDR1 SGHRS, CDR2 YFSETQ. There are 13 residues in the CDR3. The CDR3 spells CASSLGVDNEQFF. For the CDR3, the DNA is TGCGCCAGCAGCTTAGGGGTCGACAATGAGCAGTTCTTC.

Turning to this clonotype: This may be a read error, as it is one base from a much larger clone. This chain uses TRBV10-3 with TRBJ2-1; 7 bases fit TRBD2. The CDR3 covers 12 residues. Germline values: CDR1 ENHRY, CDR2 SYGVKD. CDR3 in amino acids: CVSHSGYNEQFF. The CDR3 DNA reads TGTGTCTCTCATAGCGGGTACAATGAGCAGTTCTTC.

This clonotype was seen at least ten times. The chain joins TRBV11-3 to TRBJ2-7, with D possibly being TRBD2 (6 bases). Germline V gene lookup returns CDR1 SGHNT and CDR2 YENEEA. CDR3 size: 14 residues. Trimming stripped 1 base from V and 5 bases from J, with 12 bases between. DNA for the CDR3: TGTGCCAGCAGCTTAGCCGGGAGCGCCAACGAGCAGTACTTC. It is translated as CASSLAGSANEQYF. Together with reference TRBV11-3 and TRBJ2-7, the CDR3 gives the full variable domain: EAGVVQSPRYKIIEKKQPVAFWCNPISGHNTLYWYLQNLGQGPELLIRYENEEAVDDSQLPKDRFSAERLKGVDSTLKIQPAELGDSAVYLCASSLAGSANEQYFGPGTRLTVT.

Ten or more counts support this clonotype. This chain connects TRBV12-3 or TRBV12-4 to TRBJ2-2; 8 bases are shared with TRBD2. The CDR3 is 16 amino acids. V lost 8 bases, J lost 4 bases, and 12 bases stayed unmatched. The CDR3: CASRPPGGAATGELFF. The CDR3 region has the DNA TGTGCCAGCCGCCCTCCGGGAGGGGCCGCCACCGGGGAGCTGTTTTTT.

This clonotype was recorded many times. The CDR3 here is CASSFRSSYNEQFF. Written as DNA, the CDR3 is TGCGCCAGCAGCTTTAGGAGCTCCTACAATGAGCAGTTCTTC. The chain recombines TRBV5-1 with TRBJ2-1; D ambiguous. CDR1 and CDR2 from the germline V gene are SGHRS and YFSETQ. V was pared by 2 bases and J by 0 bases, with 6 bases between. The CDR3 extends over 14 amino acids.

This clonotype was seen many times. The CDR3 loop reads CSAGTQYF. The CDR3 coding sequence is TGCAGTGCGGGGACCCAGTACTTC. The chain couples TRBV20-1 to TRBJ2-5; no clear D gene. V dropped 6 bases and J dropped 7 bases, with 3 bases sitting between them. The CDR3 totals 8 residues. Germline V gives CDR1 DFQATT, CDR2 SNEGSKA (reference sequence).

This clonotype has at least ten counts. For the CDR3, the DNA is TGTGCCAGCAGCCGCGGGAGGGCCCGTGAGCAGTTCTTC. It is translated as CASSRGRAREQFF. The chain carries TRBV6-6 and TRBJ2-1, with TRBD2 identical over 9 bases. CDR3 length: 13 amino acids. J gave up 9 bases and V 6 bases, and 6 bases lay outside the gene matches. CDR1 is MNHNY, CDR2 SVGAGI, per germline (reference sequence).